This T cell receptor beta chain was sequenced in a study of PD-1 blockade in classical Hodgkin lymphoma. After autologous stem cell transplantation all patients relapsed, and prior brentuximab vedotin exposure differed between cohorts. Assay: immunoSEQ multiplex PCR; the TCRdb copy retains only in-frame clones and omits some. The sample consists of roughly 45,000 clones, approximately 79% of them appearing once. CDR3 size: 14 residues. From germline, CDR1 is SGDLS and CDR2 YYNGEE. V was cut by 0 bases and J by 4 bases, with 8 bases left in between. This TCR came from a human donor with classical Hodgkin lymphoma. The specimen was peripheral blood mononuclear cells (PBMCs), collected before the second cycle of nivolumab. This sequence joins TRBV9 and TRBJ1-5; D uncertain. CDR3 protein: CASSVGGRNQPQHF. Here the CDR3 DNA reads TGTGCCAGCAGCGTAGGAGGTAGGAATCAGCCCCAGCATTTT.